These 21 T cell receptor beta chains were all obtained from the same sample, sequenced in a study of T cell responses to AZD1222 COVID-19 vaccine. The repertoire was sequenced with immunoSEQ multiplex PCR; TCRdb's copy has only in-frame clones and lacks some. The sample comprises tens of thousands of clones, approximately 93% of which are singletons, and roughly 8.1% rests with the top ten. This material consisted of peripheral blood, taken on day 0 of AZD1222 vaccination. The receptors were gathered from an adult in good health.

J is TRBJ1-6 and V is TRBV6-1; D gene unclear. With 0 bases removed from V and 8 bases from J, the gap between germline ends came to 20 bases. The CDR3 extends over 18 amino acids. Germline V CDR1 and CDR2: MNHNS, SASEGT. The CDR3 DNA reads TGTGCCAGCAGTGAAGCCACCCTAGTAGACCTAGTCGATTCACCCCTCCACTTT. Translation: CASSEATLVDLVDSPLHF.

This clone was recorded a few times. The CDR3 is CASSSGLVEYEQYF. CDR3 nucleotide sequence: TGTGCCAGCAGTTCAGGGTTGGTAGAATACGAGCAGTACTTC. The chain is built from TRBV2 and TRBJ2-7, with D possibly matching TRBD1 (5 bases). Germline V gene lookup returns CDR1 SNHLY and CDR2 FYNNEI. Trimming removed 5 bases at V and 4 bases at J, with 15 bases between. The CDR3 covers 14 residues.

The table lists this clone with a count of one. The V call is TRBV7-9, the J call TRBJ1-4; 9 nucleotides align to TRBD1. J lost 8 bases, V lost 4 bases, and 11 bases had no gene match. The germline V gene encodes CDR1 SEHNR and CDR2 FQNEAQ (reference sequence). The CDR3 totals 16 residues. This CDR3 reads CASSSSRTGEGEKLFF. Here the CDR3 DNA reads TGTGCCAGCAGCTCCTCAAGGACAGGGGAGGGGGAAAAACTGTTTTTT.

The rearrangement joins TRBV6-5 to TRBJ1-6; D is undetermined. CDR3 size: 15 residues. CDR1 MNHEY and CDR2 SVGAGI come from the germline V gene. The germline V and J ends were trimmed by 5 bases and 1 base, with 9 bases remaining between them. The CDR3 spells CASSTGFSYNSPLHF. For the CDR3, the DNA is TGTGCCAGCAGTACGGGTTTTTCCTATAATTCACCCCTCCACTTT.

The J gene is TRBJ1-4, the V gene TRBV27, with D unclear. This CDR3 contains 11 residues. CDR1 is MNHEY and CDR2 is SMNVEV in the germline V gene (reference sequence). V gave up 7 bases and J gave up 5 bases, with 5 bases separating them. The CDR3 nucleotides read TGTGCCAGCAAAGGGAATGAAAAACTGTTTTTT. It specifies CASKGNEKLFF.

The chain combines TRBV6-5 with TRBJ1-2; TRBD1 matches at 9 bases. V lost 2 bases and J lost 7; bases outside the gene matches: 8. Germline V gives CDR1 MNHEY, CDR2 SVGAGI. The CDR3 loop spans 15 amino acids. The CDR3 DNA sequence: TGTGCCAGCAGTTACGGAAACAGGGGGCAATCTGGCTACACCTTC. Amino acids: CASSYGNRGQSGYTF.

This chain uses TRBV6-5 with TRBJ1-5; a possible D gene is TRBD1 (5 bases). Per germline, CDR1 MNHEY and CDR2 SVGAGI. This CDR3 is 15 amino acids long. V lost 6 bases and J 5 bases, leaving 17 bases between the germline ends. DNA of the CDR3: TGTGCCAGCAGAAGAACAGGAGCCGGCGATCAGCCCCAGCATTTT. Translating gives CASRRTGAGDQPQHF.

CDR3: CATDGGRTYEQYF. In DNA form, the CDR3 reads TGTGCTACGGATGGGGGCCGAACCTACGAGCAGTACTTC. V usage is TRBV28 and J usage is TRBJ2-7, with TRBD1 as a possible D gene (6 bases). The CDR3 has 13 amino acids. Germline loops: CDR1 MDHEN, CDR2 SYDVKM.

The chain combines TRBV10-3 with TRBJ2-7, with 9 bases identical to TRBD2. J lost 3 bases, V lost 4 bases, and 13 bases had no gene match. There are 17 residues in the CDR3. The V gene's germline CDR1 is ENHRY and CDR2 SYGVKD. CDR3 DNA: TGTGCCATCAGTGCAAATAGCGGGAGAGTTGGGGGCTACGAGCAGTACTTC. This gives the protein CAISANSGRVGGYEQYF.

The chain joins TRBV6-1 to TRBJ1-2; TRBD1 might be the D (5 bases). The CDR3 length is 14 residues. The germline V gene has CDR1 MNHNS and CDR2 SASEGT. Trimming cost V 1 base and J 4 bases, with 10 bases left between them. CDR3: CASSEVGQFYGYTF. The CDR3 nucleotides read TGTGCCAGCAGTGAAGTGGGGCAATTCTATGGCTACACCTTC.

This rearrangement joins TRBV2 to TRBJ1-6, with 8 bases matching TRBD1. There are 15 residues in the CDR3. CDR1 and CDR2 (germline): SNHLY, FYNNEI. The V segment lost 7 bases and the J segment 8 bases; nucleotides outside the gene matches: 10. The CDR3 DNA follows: TGTGCCAGCAACCCTGGACAGGGATGGGATTCACCCCTCCACTTT. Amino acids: CASNPGQGWDSPLHF.

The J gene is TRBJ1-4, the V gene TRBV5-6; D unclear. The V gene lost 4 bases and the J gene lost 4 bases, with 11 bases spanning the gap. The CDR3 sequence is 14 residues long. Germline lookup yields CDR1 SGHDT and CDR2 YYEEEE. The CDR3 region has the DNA TGTGCCAGCAGCCGAGGTGGATTTAATGAAAAACTGTTTTTT. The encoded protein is CASSRGGFNEKLFF.

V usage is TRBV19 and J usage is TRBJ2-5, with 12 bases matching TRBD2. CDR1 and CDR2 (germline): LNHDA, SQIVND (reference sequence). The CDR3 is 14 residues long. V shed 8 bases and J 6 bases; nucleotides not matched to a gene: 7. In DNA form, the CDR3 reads TGTGCCAGTTCTAGCGGGGGGGCGGTAAAGACCCAGTACTTC. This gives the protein CASSSGGAVKTQYF.

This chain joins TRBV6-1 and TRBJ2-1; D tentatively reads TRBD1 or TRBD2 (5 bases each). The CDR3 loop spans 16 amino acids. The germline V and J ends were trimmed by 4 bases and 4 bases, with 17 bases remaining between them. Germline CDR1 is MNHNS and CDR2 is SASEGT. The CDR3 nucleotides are TGTGCCAGCAGTGTCCTACCCGGGACCGGATACAATGAGCAGTTCTTC. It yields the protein CASSVLPGTGYNEQFF.

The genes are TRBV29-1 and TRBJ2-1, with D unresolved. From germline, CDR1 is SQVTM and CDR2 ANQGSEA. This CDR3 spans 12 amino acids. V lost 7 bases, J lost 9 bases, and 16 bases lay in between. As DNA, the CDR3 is TGCAGCGCCTCCTACCCTCACGGTGAGCAGTTCTTC. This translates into CSASYPHGEQFF.

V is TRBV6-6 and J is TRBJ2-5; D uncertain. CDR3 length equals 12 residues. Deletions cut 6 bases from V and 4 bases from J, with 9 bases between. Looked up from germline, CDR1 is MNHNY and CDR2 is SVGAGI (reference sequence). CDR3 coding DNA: TGTGCCAGCAGACACTTCGGAGAGACCCAGTACTTC. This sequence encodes CASRHFGETQYF.

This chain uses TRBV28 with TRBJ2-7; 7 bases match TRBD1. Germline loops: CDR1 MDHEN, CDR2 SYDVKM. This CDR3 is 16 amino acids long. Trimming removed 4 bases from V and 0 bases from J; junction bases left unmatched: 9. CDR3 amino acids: CASSSPDRSRSYEQYF. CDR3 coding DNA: TGTGCCAGCAGTTCCCCGGACAGGTCACGCTCCTACGAGCAGTACTTC.

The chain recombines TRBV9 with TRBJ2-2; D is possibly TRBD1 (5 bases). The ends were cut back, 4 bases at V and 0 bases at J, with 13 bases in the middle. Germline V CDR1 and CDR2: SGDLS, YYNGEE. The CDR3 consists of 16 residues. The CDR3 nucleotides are TGTGCCAGCAGCACCGACAGTCCCGCGAACACCGGGGAGCTGTTTTTT. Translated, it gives CASSTDSPANTGELFF.

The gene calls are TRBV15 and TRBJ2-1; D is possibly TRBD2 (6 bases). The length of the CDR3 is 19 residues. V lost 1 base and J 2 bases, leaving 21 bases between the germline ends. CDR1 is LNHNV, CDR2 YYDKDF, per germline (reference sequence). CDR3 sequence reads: CATSRGAGTLSSPYNEQFF. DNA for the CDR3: TGTGCCACCAGCAGAGGGGCGGGAACTTTATCGTCGCCCTACAATGAGCAGTTCTTC. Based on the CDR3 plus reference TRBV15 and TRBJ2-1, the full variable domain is DAMVIQNPRYQVTQFGKPVTLSCSQTLNHNVMYWYQQKSSQAPKLLFHYYDKDFNNEADTPDNFQSRRPNTSFCFLDIRSPGLGDTAMYLCATSRGAGTLSSPYNEQFFGPGTRLTVL.

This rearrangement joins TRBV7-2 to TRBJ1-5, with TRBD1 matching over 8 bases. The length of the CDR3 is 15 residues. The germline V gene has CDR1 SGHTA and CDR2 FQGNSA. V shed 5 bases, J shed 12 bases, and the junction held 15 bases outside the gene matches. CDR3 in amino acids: CASSPGAGGMGLQHF. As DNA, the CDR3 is TGTGCCAGCAGCCCCGGCGCAGGGGGCATGGGGCTCCAGCATTTT.

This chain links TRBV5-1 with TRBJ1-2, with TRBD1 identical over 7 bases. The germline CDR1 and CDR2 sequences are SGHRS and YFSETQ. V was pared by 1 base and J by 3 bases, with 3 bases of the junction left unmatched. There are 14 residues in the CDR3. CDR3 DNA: TGCGCCAGCAGCTTGTACAGGGGAGACTATGGCTACACCTTC. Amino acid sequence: CASSLYRGDYGYTF.